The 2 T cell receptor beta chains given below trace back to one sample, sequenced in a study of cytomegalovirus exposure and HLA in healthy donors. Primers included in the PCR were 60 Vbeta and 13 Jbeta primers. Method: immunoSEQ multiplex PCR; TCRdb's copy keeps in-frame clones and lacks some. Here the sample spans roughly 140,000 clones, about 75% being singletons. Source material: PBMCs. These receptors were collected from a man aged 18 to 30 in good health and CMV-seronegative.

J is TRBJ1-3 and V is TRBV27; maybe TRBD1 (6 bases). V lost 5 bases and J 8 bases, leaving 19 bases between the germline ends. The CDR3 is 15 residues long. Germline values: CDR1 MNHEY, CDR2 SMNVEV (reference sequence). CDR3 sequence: CASSPFTGLADTIYF. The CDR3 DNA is TGTGCCAGCAGTCCCTTCACAGGGTTGGCTGACACCATATATTTT.

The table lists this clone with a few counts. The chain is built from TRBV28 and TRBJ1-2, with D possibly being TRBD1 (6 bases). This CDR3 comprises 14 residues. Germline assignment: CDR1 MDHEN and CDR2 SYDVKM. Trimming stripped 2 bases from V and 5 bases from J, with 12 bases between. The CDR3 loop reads CASSLTGLGYGYTF. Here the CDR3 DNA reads TGTGCCAGCAGTTTAACAGGGTTAGGGTATGGCTACACCTTC.